This is a list of T cell receptor beta chains from one sample in a study of blood T cells in healthy people across ages. Each CDR3 protein gets one entry after TCRdb re-called the 5' RACE reads with MiXCR. This sample has roughly 410,000 distinct CDR3 sequences, with 45% to 60% found just once. The sample comprised blood. These TCRs come from a man aged 55 to 70 in good health. CDR3s include the opening cysteine and the closing phenylalanine or tryptophan. Fields, in order: clone size, D gene, J gene, V gene, CDR3 DNA, CDR3 protein. The D gene is left open where the match is weak. Clone size appears in some rows only: once, few, many, or a class for an expanded clone.

abundance: many; d_gene: NA; j_gene: TRBJ2-7; v_gene: TRBV29-1; CDR3nt: TGCAGCGTTGAAGTAGGGGCCGAGCAGTACTTC; CDR3aa: CSVEVGAEQYF
abundance: few; d_gene: NA; j_gene: TRBJ1-1; v_gene: TRBV27; CDR3nt: TGTGCCAGCAGACGACCGGGGCTGGGGGACACTGAAGCTTTCTTT; CDR3aa: CASRRPGLGDTEAFF
abundance: few; d_gene: NA; j_gene: TRBJ2-7; v_gene: TRBV20-1; CDR3nt: TGCAGTGCTAAGAGACAGGGACTTTACGAGCAGTACTTC; CDR3aa: CSAKRQGLYEQYF
abundance: NA; d_gene: NA; j_gene: TRBJ2-1; v_gene: TRBV9; CDR3nt: TGTGCCAGCAACGTAGGTCACGAGAACAATGAGCAGTTCTTC; CDR3aa: CASNVGHENNEQFF
abundance: NA; d_gene: TRBD1; j_gene: TRBJ1-2; v_gene: TRBV25-1; CDR3nt: TGTGCCAGCAGTGAGGCGGGGACAGGGTTCAGCTATGGCTACACCTTC; CDR3aa: CASSEAGTGFSYGYTF
abundance: many; d_gene: NA; j_gene: TRBJ1-1; v_gene: TRBV6-2/TRBV6-3; CDR3nt: TGTGCCAGCAGTTACGCCGCAGTGAACACTGAAGCTTTCTTT; CDR3aa: CASSYAAVNTEAFF
abundance: NA; d_gene: TRBD2; j_gene: TRBJ2-5; v_gene: TRBV20-1; CDR3nt: TGCAGTGCTAGAGTCTTTGGGACTAGCGGGAGGTTGGGGGAGACCCAGTACTTC; CDR3aa: CSARVFGTSGRLGETQYF
abundance: NA; d_gene: NA; j_gene: TRBJ1-2; v_gene: TRBV7-9; CDR3nt: TGTGCCTCCCGGAGGGCTAACTATGGCTACACCTTC; CDR3aa: CASRRANYGYTF
abundance: NA; d_gene: TRBD2; j_gene: TRBJ2-5; v_gene: TRBV5-1; CDR3nt: TGCGCCAGCAGCTTGTCCAGTAAGCGGGGTCAAGAGACCCAGTACTTC; CDR3aa: CASSLSSKRGQETQYF
abundance: few; d_gene: NA; j_gene: TRBJ2-3; v_gene: TRBV6-2/TRBV6-3; CDR3nt: TGTGCCAGCACCCCCGGGCCTAGCACAGATACGCAGTATTTT; CDR3aa: CASTPGPSTDTQYF
abundance: NA; d_gene: TRBD1; j_gene: TRBJ2-7; v_gene: TRBV6-2/TRBV6-3; CDR3nt: TGTGCCAGCAAGGGACAGGCAAGCTCCTACGAGCAGTACTTC; CDR3aa: CASKGQASSYEQYF
abundance: few; d_gene: NA; j_gene: TRBJ2-3; v_gene: TRBV20-1; CDR3nt: TGCAGTGCTCCCCGGGGGGCGAGGACAGATACGCAGTATTTT; CDR3aa: CSAPRGARTDTQYF
abundance: few; d_gene: NA; j_gene: TRBJ2-1; v_gene: TRBV20-1; CDR3nt: TGCAGTGCTAGTAGAGGTGGCCGTTACAATGAGCAGTTCTTC; CDR3aa: CSASRGGRYNEQFF
abundance: NA; d_gene: NA; j_gene: TRBJ2-7; v_gene: TRBV18; CDR3nt: TGTGCCAGCGCACTAGGCTCCTACGAGCAGTACTTC; CDR3aa: CASALGSYEQYF
abundance: NA; d_gene: TRBD2; j_gene: TRBJ2-3; v_gene: TRBV10-2; CDR3nt: TGCGCCAGCAGTGAGATGGGACTAGCGGGGCCCACAGATACGCAGTATTTT; CDR3aa: CASSEMGLAGPTDTQYF
abundance: NA; d_gene: TRBD2; j_gene: TRBJ2-5; v_gene: TRBV6-5; CDR3nt: TGTGCCAGCAGTTACTCGATACTAGCGTCCAATGAGCAGTACTTC; CDR3aa: CASSYSILASNEQYF
abundance: NA; d_gene: TRBD1; j_gene: TRBJ2-4; v_gene: TRBV28; CDR3nt: TGTGCCAGCAGCTTGACAGGGTCGGCCAAAAACATCCAGTACTTC; CDR3aa: CASSLTGSAKNIQYF
abundance: NA; d_gene: NA; j_gene: TRBJ1-2; v_gene: TRBV19; CDR3nt: TGTGCCAGTAGTATAGATCGAACAGGGCGCTACACCTTC; CDR3aa: CASSIDRTGRYTF
abundance: NA; d_gene: TRBD2; j_gene: TRBJ2-1; v_gene: TRBV28; CDR3nt: TGTGCCAGCAGTCCCTCGACTAGCGGGAGAAAGACCCAGTTCTTC; CDR3aa: CASSPSTSGRKTQFF
abundance: NA; d_gene: NA; j_gene: TRBJ1-2; v_gene: TRBV20-1; CDR3nt: TGCAGTGCTAGGGTGGACAGTCCAGCTAACTATGGCTACACCTTC; CDR3aa: CSARVDSPANYGYTF
abundance: NA; d_gene: TRBD2; j_gene: TRBJ2-7; v_gene: TRBV6-2/TRBV6-3; CDR3nt: TGTGCCAGCAGTAAAACTAGCGGAGGATCCTACGAGCAGTACTTC; CDR3aa: CASSKTSGGSYEQYF
abundance: NA; d_gene: NA; j_gene: TRBJ2-7; v_gene: TRBV29-1; CDR3nt: TGCAGCGTTGCCCCGGGGCCCTACGAGCAGTACTTC; CDR3aa: CSVAPGPYEQYF
abundance: few; d_gene: NA; j_gene: TRBJ2-3; v_gene: TRBV11-2; CDR3nt: TGTGCCAGCAGCTTAGAATGGGGGACTAACAGGGGCCCCACAGATACGCAGTATTTT; CDR3aa: CASSLEWGTNRGPTDTQYF
abundance: NA; d_gene: NA; j_gene: TRBJ2-3; v_gene: TRBV20-1; CDR3nt: TGCAGTGCTTTCGGATCACAGGGAGGGGGGGATACGCAGTATTTT; CDR3aa: CSAFGSQGGGDTQYF
abundance: NA; d_gene: NA; j_gene: TRBJ2-1; v_gene: TRBV29-1; CDR3nt: TGCAGCGTTGGGAGCGGCTACAATGAGCAGTTCTTC; CDR3aa: CSVGSGYNEQFF
abundance: few; d_gene: NA; j_gene: TRBJ1-3; v_gene: TRBV25-1; CDR3nt: TGTGCCAGCAGTGCGGGAAACACCATATATTTT; CDR3aa: CASSAGNTIYF
abundance: NA; d_gene: NA; j_gene: TRBJ2-5; v_gene: TRBV6-6; CDR3nt: TGTGCCAGCAGTTACTTCGGTGGGCAAGAGACCCAGTACTTC; CDR3aa: CASSYFGGQETQYF
abundance: NA; d_gene: TRBD1; j_gene: TRBJ2-3; v_gene: TRBV28; CDR3nt: TGTGCCAGCAGTCCGGACAGGGCGTTCACAGATACGCAGTATTTT; CDR3aa: CASSPDRAFTDTQYF
abundance: NA; d_gene: NA; j_gene: TRBJ2-1; v_gene: TRBV2; CDR3nt: TGTGCCAGCTCGGTCAATAGCGGCGATGAGCAGTTCTTC; CDR3aa: CASSVNSGDEQFF
abundance: NA; d_gene: TRBD2; j_gene: TRBJ2-2; v_gene: TRBV27; CDR3nt: TGTGCCAGCAAGAGGAGAGTAGCGGGAGAGGTCGGGGAGCTGTTTTTT; CDR3aa: CASKRRVAGEVGELFF
abundance: few; d_gene: TRBD2; j_gene: TRBJ2-5; v_gene: TRBV15; CDR3nt: TGTGCCACCAGCCTTGAAGGCGGGAGTCGGGAGACCCAGTACTTC; CDR3aa: CATSLEGGSRETQYF
abundance: few; d_gene: TRBD2; j_gene: TRBJ2-4; v_gene: TRBV5-1; CDR3nt: TGCGCCAGCAGTCGAGGGGAGGGCAAAAACATTCAGTACTTC; CDR3aa: CASSRGEGKNIQYF
abundance: NA; d_gene: NA; j_gene: TRBJ2-7; v_gene: TRBV29-1; CDR3nt: TGCAGCGTCCCCAGGGCCGGAGGGAACGAGCAGTACTTC; CDR3aa: CSVPRAGGNEQYF
abundance: few; d_gene: TRBD2; j_gene: TRBJ2-2; v_gene: TRBV12-3/TRBV12-4; CDR3nt: TGTGCCAGCAGTTCCTCTAGCGGGGGTCTTCATAACACCGGGGAGCTGTTTTTT; CDR3aa: CASSSSSGGLHNTGELFF
abundance: NA; d_gene: NA; j_gene: TRBJ2-3; v_gene: TRBV15; CDR3nt: TGTGCCACCAGCAGGAGAACCGTCTCGGGCCGCACAGATACGCAGTATTTT; CDR3aa: CATSRRTVSGRTDTQYF
abundance: NA; d_gene: TRBD1; j_gene: TRBJ1-1; v_gene: TRBV7-9; CDR3nt: TGTGCCAGCAGCTACGACAGGGTTACTGAAGCTTTCTTT; CDR3aa: CASSYDRVTEAFF